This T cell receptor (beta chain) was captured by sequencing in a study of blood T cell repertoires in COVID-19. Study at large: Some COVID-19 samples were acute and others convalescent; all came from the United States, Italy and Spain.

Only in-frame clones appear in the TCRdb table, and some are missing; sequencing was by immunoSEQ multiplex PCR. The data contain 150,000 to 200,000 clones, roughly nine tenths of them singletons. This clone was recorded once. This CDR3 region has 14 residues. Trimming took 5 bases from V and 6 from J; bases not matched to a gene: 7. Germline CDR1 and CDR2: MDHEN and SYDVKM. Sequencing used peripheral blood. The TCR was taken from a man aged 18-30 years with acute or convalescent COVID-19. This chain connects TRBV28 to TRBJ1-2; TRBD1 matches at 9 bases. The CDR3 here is CASSQGTGKNGYTF. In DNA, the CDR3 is TGTGCCAGCAGTCAAGGGACAGGGAAGAATGGCTACACCTTC.